These 18 T cell receptor beta chains share one sample of origin, sequenced in a study of CD8 T cells in Susac syndrome. When the RNA was reverse transcribed, random hexamers were used with an input of 0.5 to 1 ug. Via MiXCR, TCRdb re-called the immunoSEQ multiplex PCR reads, giving one row per CDR3 protein. The sample has 150,000 to 200,000 distinct CDR3 sequences; 93% are singletons. The sequenced material came from CD4+ T cells from PBMCs. These receptors all stem from a human donor in good health.

The chain combines TRBV15 with TRBJ1-6; a weak D match, TRBD1 (5 bases). Germline CDR1 and CDR2: LNHNV and YYDKDF (reference sequence). This CDR3 region has 16 residues. With 0 bases removed from V and 6 bases from J, the gap between germline ends came to 12 bases. CDR3 residues: CATSREAAGSNSPLHF. CDR3 coding DNA: TGTGCCACCAGCAGAGAAGCGGCAGGGTCTAATTCACCCCTCCACTTT. Combining the CDR3 with reference TRBV15 and TRBJ1-6 gives the whole variable domain DAMVIQNPRYQVTQFGKPVTLSCSQTLNHNVMYWYQQKSSQAPKLLFHYYDKDFNNEADTPDNFQSRRPNTSFCFLDIRSPGLGDTAMYLCATSREAAGSNSPLHFGNGTRLTVT.

The chain recombines TRBV5-1 with TRBJ2-3; TRBD1 matches 10 bases. Germline CDR1 reads SGHRS; CDR2 reads YFSETQ. The V segment lost 7 bases and the J segment 3 bases; nucleotides outside the gene matches: 5. The CDR3 length is 14 residues. The CDR3: CASLPGQGTDTQYF. The DNA of the CDR3 is TGCGCCAGCCTTCCGGGACAGGGGACAGATACGCAGTATTTT.

The chain is built from TRBV9 and TRBJ2-3; D not certain. Germline V gene data show CDR1 as SGDLS and CDR2 as YYNGEE. V gave up 3 bases and J gave up 0 bases, with 5 bases separating them. The CDR3 spans 13 residues. CDR3 DNA: TGTGCCAGCAGCGCCACTAGCACAGATACGCAGTATTTT. Its protein product is CASSATSTDTQYF.

The chain uses TRBV11-2 and TRBJ1-6; TRBD1 is a possible D gene (5 bases). Trimming left V 2 bases short and J 3 bases short, with 11 bases between. Germline V gives CDR1 SGHAT, CDR2 FQNNGV. The CDR3 spans 16 residues. This CDR3 reads CASSLRQGGYNSPLHF. CDR3 coding DNA: TGTGCCAGCAGCTTAAGGCAGGGAGGCTATAATTCACCCCTCCACTTT.

The genes are TRBV4-2 and TRBJ1-2; 8 bases fit TRBD1. The V gene end was trimmed by 2 bases and the J gene end by 8 bases; junction bases not matched to a gene: 7. The V gene's germline CDR1 is LGHNA and CDR2 YNFKEQ. CDR3 length: 14 residues. The CDR3, as DNA: TGTGCCAGCAGCCAACCCGGACAGGGCGTCGGCTACACCTTC. This encodes CASSQPGQGVGYTF.

This chain connects TRBV7-9 to TRBJ1-2, with 7 bases matching TRBD1. J gave up 4 bases and V 4 bases, and 3 bases lay outside the gene matches. CDR1 and CDR2 from the germline V gene are SEHNR and FQNEAQ (reference sequence). There are 13 residues in the CDR3. CDR3 coding DNA: TGTGCCAGCAGCTCGGGACAGCCCTATGGCTACACCTTC. Encoded protein: CASSSGQPYGYTF.

Only a few counts were recorded for this clonotype. Here the CDR3 DNA reads TGTGCCAGCAGTACCGGACAGGGGAACACCGGGGAGCTGTTTTTT. Translation: CASSTGQGNTGELFF. The V call is TRBV12-3 or TRBV12-4, the J call TRBJ2-2, with 8 bases aligning to TRBD1. J lost 1 base, V lost 5 bases, and 3 bases had no gene match. The CDR3 spans 15 residues.

This rearrangement joins TRBV9 to TRBJ2-5, with TRBD2 identical over 8 bases. The CDR3 sequence is 20 residues long. Losses at the gene ends were 1 base for V and 2 bases for J; bases not matched to a gene: 19. Looked up from germline, CDR1 is SGDLS and CDR2 is YYNGEE. CDR3 nucleotide sequence: TGTGCCAGCAGCGTATCCGTTGGTCCGACGGGGGGGCTCATTCAAGAGACCCAGTACTTC. Its protein is CASSVSVGPTGGLIQETQYF.

This clonotype appeared once. The chain uses TRBV5-1 and TRBJ2-2, with D unresolved. V was clipped by 0 bases and J by 7 bases, with 10 bases between them. CDR3 size: 14 residues. CDR1 and CDR2 from the germline V gene are SGHRS and YFSETQ. The CDR3 spells CASSLEGVIGELFF. Here the CDR3 DNA reads TGCGCCAGCAGCTTGGAAGGCGTCATCGGGGAGCTGTTTTTT. Based on the CDR3 plus reference TRBV5-1 and TRBJ2-2, the full variable domain is KAGVTQTPRYLIKTRGQQVTLSCSPISGHRSVSWYQQTPGQGLQFLFEYFSETQRNKGNFPGRFSGRQFSNSRSEMNVSTLELGDSALYLCASSLEGVIGELFFGEGSRLTVL.

The CDR3 nucleotides read TGTGCCAGCAGTTTGGGGTTCAACGACCCCACAGATACGCAGTATTTT. Translating it yields CASSLGFNDPTDTQYF. The V call is TRBV6-2 or TRBV6-3, the J call TRBJ2-3; no reliable D call. The CDR3 covers 16 residues. Germline V CDR1 and CDR2: MNHEY, SVGEGT. V was clipped by 4 bases and J by 2 bases, with 16 bases between them.

The chain has TRBV10-3 and TRBJ2-7; D gene unclear. V dropped 0 bases and J dropped 4 bases, with 7 bases sitting between them. The CDR3 is made up of 13 amino acids. In germline, CDR1 is ENHRY, CDR2 SYGVKD. CDR3 region: CAISESWLYEQYF. For the CDR3, the DNA is TGTGCCATCAGTGAGTCGTGGCTTTACGAGCAGTACTTC.

The chain links TRBV4-2 to TRBJ2-1; perhaps TRBD2 as D (5 bases). The CDR3 has 14 amino acids. Germline loops: CDR1 LGHNA, CDR2 YNFKEQ. V lost 0 bases and J 13 bases, leaving 16 bases between the germline ends. CDR3 nucleotides: TGTGCCAGCAGCCAAGACTGGCCGGGGATGGGACAGTTCTTC. This encodes CASSQDWPGMGQFF.

This chain connects TRBV2 to TRBJ2-3; 7 positions match TRBD2. The germline CDR1 and CDR2 sequences are SNHLY and FYNNEI. The ends lost 5 bases at V and 3 bases at J; junction bases unmatched: 8. The CDR3 consists of 15 residues. CDR3 loop: CASSWGGGETDTQYF. Here the CDR3 DNA reads TGTGCCAGCAGTTGGGGGGGAGGTGAGACAGATACGCAGTATTTT.

The J gene is TRBJ1-5, the V gene TRBV20-1; D gene uncertain. Trimming shortened V by 2 bases and J by 4 bases, and 9 bases separated the two germline ends. This CDR3 comprises 13 residues. The germline gives CDR1 DFQATT, CDR2 SNEGSKA (reference sequence). CDR3 sequence (DNA): TGCAGTGCTAGAATGGAGGCGAATCAGCCCCAGCATTTT. This sequence encodes CSARMEANQPQHF.

The rearrangement joins TRBV6-1 to TRBJ1-1, with D unresolved. Trimming removed 1 base at V and 3 bases at J, with 9 bases between. CDR1 and CDR2 from the germline V gene are MNHNS and SASEGT. The CDR3 spans 14 residues. CDR3 residues: CASSEVLGYTEAFF. Written as DNA, the CDR3 is TGTGCCAGCAGTGAAGTCCTTGGGTACACTGAAGCTTTCTTT.

The chain links TRBV5-1 to TRBJ2-2, with a possible D match to TRBD1 (5 bases). This CDR3 has 17 residues. V was trimmed by 0 bases and J by 4 bases, leaving 16 bases between them. Looked up from germline, CDR1 is SGHRS and CDR2 is YFSETQ. The CDR3 region is CASSLAAGPPGTGELFF. CDR3 DNA: TGCGCCAGCAGCTTGGCCGCAGGGCCCCCCGGCACCGGGGAGCTGTTTTTT.

The chain carries TRBV20-1 and TRBJ1-5; D not certain. Germline CDR1 DFQATT, CDR2 SNEGSKA (reference sequence). V was clipped by 6 bases and J by 5 bases, with 17 bases between them. This CDR3 has 14 residues. CDR3 loop: CSARGGYGDQPQHF. DNA of the CDR3: TGCAGTGCCCGAGGCGGGTACGGAGATCAGCCCCAGCATTTT.

The chain recombines TRBV20-1 with TRBJ2-3; a possible D gene is TRBD1 (6 bases). The CDR3 has 14 residues. Trimming cost V 6 bases and J 0 bases, with 13 bases left between them. From germline, CDR1 is DFQATT and CDR2 SNEGSKA (reference sequence). The CDR3 loop is CSAETGPSTDTQYF. Written as DNA, the CDR3 is TGCAGTGCCGAGACAGGACCAAGCACAGATACGCAGTATTTT.